The source of this T cell receptor (beta chain) is a study of OX40 agonist ivuxolimab in advanced cancers. Looking at the study overall: Antecedent anti-PD-1, anti-PD-L1 or anti-CTLA-4 therapy was permissible, with 30% to 50% having received some. Study conclusions and caveats: At 0.1 to 3.0 mg/kg, clonal expansion of CD4+ and CD8+ blood T cells had occurred by week 6.

Patients were ineligible given autoimmune disease history or systemic immunosuppression. Per the germline V gene, CDR1 is LGHNA and CDR2 is YSLEER. The CDR3 contains 15 residues. V lost 2 bases to trimming and J lost 4 bases, with 13 bases between them. As regards this clone: Antigen: not known.

Here immunoSEQ multiplex PCR was the method, and the copy in TCRdb shows in-frame clones only, minus some. The profile covers tens of thousands of clones, with more than 65% appearing a single time and roughly 4.9% taken by the ten largest. The material sequenced was CD4+ or CD8+ T cells sorted from blood, taken in a trial of the OX40 agonist ivuxolimab. The sequence came from an adult with an advanced solid tumor such as melanoma, head and neck, liver or kidney cancer. The chain recombines TRBV4-3 with TRBJ2-3; tentatively, D is TRBD1 or TRBD2 (5 bases each). DNA for the CDR3: TGCGCCAGCAGCCAAAGGGGTAGCGAGGCAGATACGCAGTATTTT. It specifies CASSQRGSEADTQYF.